This passage covers 15 T cell receptor beta chains from one sample sequenced in a study of blood T cell repertoires in COVID-19. Sequenced by immunoSEQ multiplex PCR; TCRdb stores in-frame clones only, minus some. Seen here are hundreds of thousands of clones, about 86% observed once, and the top ten hold about 3.8%. Sequenced material: PBMCs or T cells enriched from blood (not recorded which). The receptors were gathered from a woman aged 40 to 50 with acute COVID-19.

This chain connects TRBV7-6 to TRBJ2-7, with 11 bases that match TRBD1. Per the germline V gene, CDR1 is SGHVS and CDR2 is FNYEAQ. The CDR3 runs 15 residues. V trimming: 5 bases; J trimming: 3 bases; junction bases outside the gene matches: 6. The CDR3 DNA is TGTGCCAGCAGCCTGCCGGGACAGGGGGTCTACGAGCAGTACTTC. As protein: CASSLPGQGVYEQYF.

This clone was detected only a few times. CDR3 in amino acids: CAWTGGLLGNTIYF. As DNA, the CDR3 is TGTGCCTGGACAGGGGGGTTGTTAGGAAACACCATATATTTT. The rearrangement uses TRBV30 and TRBJ1-3; 7 bases agree with TRBD1. Trimming at V came to 4 bases and at J to 4 bases, leaving 7 bases not matched to a gene. The CDR3 extends over 14 amino acids. Germline CDR1 GTSNPN, CDR2 SVGIG (reference sequence).

This chain joins TRBV7-9 and TRBJ2-3; 8 bases agree with TRBD1. Germline CDR1 SEHNR, CDR2 FQNEAQ (reference sequence). CDR3 length: 15 residues. Unmatched junction bases numbered 7, after V lost 5 bases and J lost 3 bases. CDR3 sequence reads: CASSTPGQATDTQYF. The CDR3 coding sequence is TGTGCCAGCAGCACTCCGGGACAGGCTACAGATACGCAGTATTTT.

This clone was detected only a few times. The chain uses TRBV5-4 and TRBJ1-2; 10 bases fit TRBD1. V lost 4 bases, J lost 4 bases, and 7 bases stayed unmatched. Germline V gene sequence: CDR1 SGHNT, CDR2 YYREEE (reference sequence). CDR3 length: 15 residues. The CDR3 spells CASSPGQGESYGYTF. The CDR3 DNA reads TGTGCCAGCAGCCCCGGACAGGGGGAGAGCTATGGCTACACCTTC.

The rearrangement uses TRBV12-3 or TRBV12-4 and TRBJ1-1; no clear D gene. This CDR3 spans 13 amino acids. V lost 2 bases and J 1 base, leaving 5 bases between the germline ends. CDR3 sequence: CASSLRQNTEAFF. The DNA for the CDR3 is TGTGCCAGCAGTTTACGACAGAACACTGAAGCTTTCTTT.

The V gene is TRBV19, the J gene TRBJ1-1, with 12 nucleotides matching TRBD1. Germline CDR1 reads LNHDA; CDR2 reads SQIVND (reference sequence). V shed 7 bases and J 3 bases; nucleotides not matched to a gene: 6. CDR3 length equals 15 residues. The CDR3 is CASKPGTGGHTEAFF. In DNA form, the CDR3 reads TGTGCCAGTAAGCCCGGGACAGGGGGCCACACTGAAGCTTTCTTT.

CDR3 bases: TGTGCCAGCAGTTTCATACCGGGTGAAGCTTTCTTT. Translated, it gives CASSFIPGEAFF. V and J are TRBV28 and TRBJ1-1; no reliable D call. The ends were cut back, 3 bases at V and 7 bases at J, with 9 bases in the middle. This CDR3 has 12 amino acids. From germline, CDR1 is MDHEN and CDR2 SYDVKM.

CDR3 loop: CASSPTGGTEEQYF. In nucleotides, the CDR3 is TGTGCCAGCAGCCCGACAGGGGGCACAGAGGAGCAGTACTTC. V and J are TRBV6-2 or TRBV6-3 and TRBJ2-7; 10 positions agree with TRBD1. Trimming at V came to 6 bases and at J to 7 bases, leaving 9 bases not matched to a gene. Germline CDR1 and CDR2: MNHEY and SVGEGT. This CDR3 has 14 amino acids.

The chain recombines TRBV6-2 or TRBV6-3 with TRBJ2-1; 10 nucleotides agree with TRBD2. The CDR3 is made up of 15 amino acids. V dropped 5 bases and J dropped 4; count of bases not matched to a gene: 5. Germline lookup yields CDR1 MNHEY and CDR2 SVGEGT. Here the CDR3 reads CASSLLAGAYNEQFF. CDR3 bases: TGTGCCAGCAGTCTGCTAGCGGGAGCATACAATGAGCAGTTCTTC.

The J gene is TRBJ2-1, the V gene TRBV7-2; 7 nucleotides agree with TRBD2. CDR3 length: 17 amino acids. CDR1 and CDR2 from the germline V gene are SGHTA and FQGNSA. The ends lost 1 base at V and 6 bases at J; junction bases unmatched: 12. In nucleotides, the CDR3 is TGTGCCAGCAGCTTAGAACGGTTACTAGCGAATACCAATGAGCAGTTCTTC. This encodes CASSLERLLANTNEQFF.

This sequence joins TRBV7-9 and TRBJ2-1; 14 nucleotides match TRBD2. There are 15 residues in the CDR3. The germline V gene has CDR1 SEHNR and CDR2 FQNEAQ (reference sequence). Unmatched junction bases numbered 6, after V lost 5 bases and J lost 9 bases. The CDR3 protein is CASSPTSGRASEQFF. The DNA of the CDR3 is TGTGCCAGCAGCCCGACTAGCGGGAGGGCGAGTGAGCAGTTCTTC. Filled out from reference TRBV7-9 and TRBJ2-1, the complete variable domain reads DTGVSQNPRHKITKRGQNVTFRCDPISEHNRLYWYRQTLGQGPEFLTYFQNEAQLEKSRLLSDRFSAERPKGSFSTLEIQRTEQGDSAMYLCASSPTSGRASEQFFGPGTRLTVL.

The rearrangement links TRBV19 to TRBJ1-4, with D possibly TRBD1 on 5 matching bases. CDR3 length: 12 residues. Trimming left V 4 bases short and J 11 bases short, with 11 bases between. Looked up from germline, CDR1 is LNHDA and CDR2 is SQIVND (reference sequence). DNA for the CDR3: TGTGCCAGTAGTACTGGGGCCCGGAAACTGTTTTTT. Translating it yields CASSTGARKLFF. Full variable domain (outside the CDR3, taken from reference TRBV19 and TRBJ1-4): DGGITQSPKYLFRKEGQNVTLSCEQNLNHDAMYWYRQDPGQGLRLIYYSQIVNDFQKGDIAEGYSVSREKKESFPLTVTSAQKNPTAFYLCASSTGARKLFFGSGTQLSVL.

CDR3 protein: CASRLYRTGEGYTF. The DNA for the CDR3 is TGTGCCAGCAGGCTTTACCGGACAGGGGAAGGCTACACCTTC. The chain combines TRBV3-1 (or the pseudogene TRBV3-2) with TRBJ1-2, with 9 nucleotides matching TRBD1. CDR1 is LGHDT, CDR2 YNNKEL, per germline (reference sequence). The CDR3 contains 14 residues. Trimming cost V 6 bases and J 8 bases; bases outside gene matches: 10.

Worth noting for this clone: A read error is the likely source, as a far larger clone sits one nucleotide away. The chain recombines TRBV6-5 with TRBJ2-3, with TRBD2 matching 13 bases. The V gene's germline CDR1 is MNHEY and CDR2 SVGAGI. J lost 3 bases, V lost 6 bases, and 3 bases had no gene match. The CDR3 sequence is 15 residues long. CDR3 sequence (DNA): TGTGCCAGCAGCTGGACTAGCGGGAGTACAGATACGCAGTATTTT. The encoded protein is CASSWTSGSTDTQYF.

The genes are TRBV29-1 and TRBJ1-6; D ambiguous. The ends were cut back, 4 bases at V and 6 bases at J, with 10 bases in the middle. Germline loops: CDR1 SQVTM, CDR2 ANQGSEA. This CDR3 is 13 amino acids long. The CDR3 sequence is CSVAWALNSPLHF. CDR3 sequence (DNA): TGCAGCGTTGCATGGGCCCTTAATTCACCCCTCCACTTT.